Shown below are 15 T cell receptor beta chains from a single sample sequenced in a study of blood T cell repertoires in COVID-19. The data were produced by immunoSEQ multiplex PCR, yet TCRdb's version contains in-frame clones alone and is incomplete. Among some 76,000 clones listed, around 85% were seen once. Sequencing was carried out using peripheral blood. The receptors were sampled from a man of 80 years or more in a cohort sampled during active COVID-19.

The chain recombines TRBV27 with TRBJ2-2; 7 bases agree with TRBD2. The CDR3 is 14 amino acids. V shed 11 bases, J shed 3 bases, and the junction held 9 bases outside the gene matches. Germline-derived CDR1 and CDR2 are MNHEY and SMNVEV (reference sequence). The CDR3 is CASRPGGDTGELFF. CDR3 coding DNA: TGTGCCTCGAGGCCGGGAGGAGACACCGGGGAGCTGTTTTTT.

The chain uses TRBV3-1 (or the pseudogene TRBV3-2) and TRBJ2-5, with 8 nucleotides matching TRBD2. The CDR3 contains 17 residues. V shed 3 bases and J 5 bases; nucleotides not matched to a gene: 14. Germline V gene sequence: CDR1 LGHDT, CDR2 YNNKEL (reference sequence). CDR3 sequence reads: CASSHRLGGGGSETQYF. CDR3 bases: TGTGCCAGCAGCCATCGGTTGGGCGGCGGGGGGTCGGAGACCCAGTACTTC.

By frequency in the sample, this clone is medium-sized. The chain employs TRBV5-1 and TRBJ1-6; the D gene is possibly TRBD1 (6 bases). CDR1 and CDR2 (germline): SGHRS, YFSETQ. CDR3 size: 16 residues. Trimming left V 4 bases short and J 8 bases short, with 19 bases between. The CDR3 sequence is CASSSGQPLSDSPLHF. In nucleotides, the CDR3 is TGCGCCAGCAGCAGTGGACAGCCCCTATCGGATTCACCCCTCCACTTT.

The table lists this clone with a count of one. This chain links TRBV10-3 with TRBJ2-3; 8 bases fit TRBD2. Trimming removed 3 bases from V and 6 bases from J; junction bases left unmatched: 5. CDR1 and CDR2 (germline): ENHRY, SYGVKD. The CDR3 contains 14 residues. CDR3 residues: CAISDRGGTDTQYF. The CDR3 DNA is TGTGCCATCAGTGACCGCGGGGGGACTGATACGCAGTATTTT.

V is TRBV5-1 and J is TRBJ2-7, with TRBD1 identical over 7 bases. Looked up from germline, CDR1 is SGHRS and CDR2 is YFSETQ. With V trimmed by 0 bases and J by 5 bases, 8 bases remained unmatched. The length of the CDR3 is 15 residues. As DNA, the CDR3 is TGCGCCAGCAGCTTGGGACAGGGAAGGCTCGACGAGCAGTACGTC. Amino acids: CASSLGQGRLDEQYV.

The chain uses TRBV11-3 and TRBJ2-1; D perhaps matches TRBD2 (6 bases). Between the trimmed V and J ends, which lost 6 bases and 4 bases, there was a span of 13 bases. Germline V gene sequence: CDR1 SGHNT, CDR2 YENEEA. The CDR3 covers 14 residues. The CDR3 sequence: CASSSGTVYNEQFF. The CDR3 region has the DNA TGTGCCAGCAGTTCCGGGACTGTGTACAATGAGCAGTTCTTC.

The gene calls are TRBV28 and TRBJ1-5; 7 nucleotides agree with TRBD1. The CDR3 has 12 residues. The germline V gene has CDR1 MDHEN and CDR2 SYDVKM. V was pared by 8 bases and J by 5 bases, with 3 bases of the junction left unmatched. CDR3 residues: CASHDRDQPQHF. CDR3 bases: TGTGCCAGCCACGACAGGGATCAGCCCCAGCATTTT. Complete variable domain (other parts from reference TRBV28 and TRBJ1-5): DVKVTQSSRYLVKRTGEKVFLECVQDMDHENMFWYRQDPGLGLRLIYFSYDVKMKEKGDIPEGYSVSREKKERFSLILESASTNQTSMYLCASHDRDQPQHFGDGTRLSIL.

Written as DNA, the CDR3 is TGTGCCAGCAGCCAAGCCGGGACAGGGGCCCCCCTCCACTTT. It translates to CASSQAGTGAPLHF. This sequence joins TRBV3-1 (or the pseudogene TRBV3-2) and TRBJ1-6; 10 positions match TRBD1. V shed 1 base, J shed 13 bases, and the junction held 4 bases outside the gene matches. CDR1 is LGHDT and CDR2 is YNNKEL in the germline V gene (reference sequence). The CDR3 sequence is 14 residues long.

V is TRBV7-9 and J is TRBJ2-1, with D possibly being TRBD2 (6 bases). This CDR3 is built from 16 residues. Germline loops: CDR1 SEHNR, CDR2 FQNEAQ (reference sequence). V dropped 3 bases and J dropped 1 base, with 13 bases sitting between them. This CDR3 reads CASSLIAGLSYNEQFF. The CDR3 coding sequence is TGTGCCAGCAGCTTGATCGCGGGGCTATCCTACAATGAGCAGTTCTTC.

The V gene is TRBV27, the J gene TRBJ1-3; TRBD1 might be the D (6 bases). From germline, CDR1 is MNHEY and CDR2 SMNVEV (reference sequence). The V gene lost 3 bases and the J gene lost 0 bases, with 9 bases spanning the gap. There are 15 residues in the CDR3. This CDR3 is CASSFRGGSGNTIYF. The CDR3 region has the DNA TGTGCCAGCAGTTTCAGAGGGGGCTCTGGAAACACCATATATTTT.

The sample holds one count of this clone. The genes are TRBV20-1 and TRBJ1-2; tentatively, D is TRBD1 (5 bases). Trimming cost V 6 bases and J 5 bases, with 10 bases left between them. The CDR3 has 11 residues. Per the germline V gene, CDR1 is DFQATT and CDR2 is SNEGSKA (reference sequence). The CDR3 coding sequence is TGCAGTGCCAGACCAGGGTATGGCTACACCTTC. This codes for CSARPGYGYTF.

This rearrangement joins TRBV10-3 to TRBJ2-1; D not certain. There are 12 residues in the CDR3. Germline loops: CDR1 ENHRY, CDR2 SYGVKD. The V end lost 4 bases, the J end lost 7 bases, and 8 bases lay between the germline ends. The CDR3: CAISAPRNEQFF. CDR3 sequence (DNA): TGTGCCATCAGTGCCCCGAGGAATGAGCAGTTCTTC.

The chain employs TRBV5-1 and TRBJ1-5; D perhaps matches TRBD1 (6 bases). V shed 4 bases and J shed 4 bases, with 9 bases lying between them. The CDR3 consists of 13 residues. Germline V gene sequence: CDR1 SGHRS, CDR2 YFSETQ. For the CDR3, the DNA is TGCGCCAGCAGCCCGGGGACAAATCAGCCCCAGCATTTT. It yields the protein CASSPGTNQPQHF.

The chain links TRBV7-8 to TRBJ2-3; D possibly corresponds to TRBD2 (7 bases). Trimming left V 5 bases short and J 9 bases short, with 18 bases between. CDR3 length: 14 amino acids. Germline CDR1 SGHVS, CDR2 FQNEAQ. The CDR3 here is CASSLLGGEGTQYF. DNA for the CDR3: TGTGCCAGCAGCCTCCTAGGGGGGGAAGGAACGCAGTATTTT.

Comment on this clone: The junction departs from germline at one end; a sequencing error may be responsible. The sample contains more than one DNA sequence encoding this CDR3. This rearrangement joins TRBV9 to TRBJ1-2, with unresolved D. CDR3 length equals 14 residues. Germline CDR1 and CDR2: SGDLS and YYNGEE. The CDR3 region is CASTVDPSLGGYTF. CDR3 DNA: TGTGCCAGCACCGTAGACCCCTCACTAGGAGGCTATACCTTC.